The next 15 T cell receptor beta chains were all read from a single sample in a study of shared clonotypes between healthy human individuals. Assay used: immunoSEQ multiplex PCR; TCRdb lists only in-frame clones, some missing. The table shows over a million clones, with more than 95% occurring only once. The sample comprised naive CD4+ T cells sorted from blood. The subset here: CD45RA+ positively selected. The origin of the receptors is a young man in good health.

J is TRBJ1-1 and V is TRBV28; D gene unclear. The ends were cut back, 9 bases at V and 0 bases at J, with 14 bases in the middle. Looked up from germline, CDR1 is MDHEN and CDR2 is SYDVKM. This CDR3 spans 14 amino acids. The DNA of the CDR3 is TGTGCCAGTACCACTGGAGCCATGAACACTGAAGCTTTCTTT. Its protein product is CASTTGAMNTEAFF.

V and J are TRBV11-3 and TRBJ2-2, with 8 bases lining up with TRBD1. J was trimmed by 1 base and V by 4 bases; bases with no gene match: 2. The V gene's germline CDR1 is SGHNT and CDR2 YENEEA. This CDR3 has 15 residues. The CDR3 here is CASSWGQENTGELFF. Written as DNA, the CDR3 is TGTGCCAGCAGCTGGGGACAGGAGAACACCGGGGAGCTGTTTTTT.

This clone came up a few times. The same CDR3 arises from other DNA sequences in this sample as well. The chain carries TRBV7-2 and TRBJ1-5; D remains unclear. The CDR3 loop spans 12 amino acids. V was trimmed by 5 bases and J by 7 bases, leaving 9 bases between them. Germline V CDR1 and CDR2: SGHTA, FQGNSA. The CDR3 DNA follows: TGTGCCAGCAGCCGCACTGGCCAGCCCCAGCATTTT. Translating it yields CASSRTGQPQHF.

V usage is TRBV6-1 and J usage is TRBJ1-3; D is unresolved. The germline V and J ends were trimmed by 7 bases and 2 bases, with 15 bases remaining between them. The germline V gene has CDR1 MNHNS and CDR2 SASEGT. This CDR3 comprises 15 residues. The CDR3, as DNA: TGTGCCAGCAATATTCAGCCGATGGCTGGAAACACCATATATTTT. Translated, it gives CASNIQPMAGNTIYF.

This chain connects TRBV7-2 to TRBJ2-1; D is undetermined. V was shortened by 2 bases and J by 4 bases, with 12 bases between the two germline ends. This CDR3 contains 15 residues. The V gene's germline CDR1 is SGHTA and CDR2 FQGNSA. CDR3 sequence: CASSLSHPTYNEQFF. CDR3 in DNA: TGTGCCAGCAGCTTAAGCCACCCTACTTACAATGAGCAGTTCTTC.

The rearrangement links TRBV18 to TRBJ2-3; D gene unclear. V lost 9 bases and J 3 bases, leaving 13 bases between the germline ends. The CDR3 contains 13 residues. Germline V gene sequence: CDR1 KGHSH, CDR2 LQKENI. CDR3: CASPLYMTDTQYF. CDR3 in DNA: TGTGCCAGTCCCCTGTATATGACAGATACGCAGTATTTT.

This chain joins TRBV9 and TRBJ1-2; 9 bases are shared with TRBD1. V was pared by 0 bases and J by 7 bases, with 4 bases of the junction left unmatched. The CDR3 sequence is 14 residues long. Germline V gives CDR1 SGDLS, CDR2 YYNGEE. This chain's CDR3 is CASSVELTGGGYTF. DNA for the CDR3: TGTGCCAGCAGCGTAGAGCTGACAGGGGGTGGCTACACCTTC.

The chain is built from TRBV4-2 and TRBJ2-3; D is unresolved. The germline V gene encodes CDR1 LGHNA and CDR2 YNFKEQ. This CDR3 region has 17 residues. The V gene lost 0 bases and the J gene lost 2 bases, with 15 bases spanning the gap. The DNA for the CDR3 is TGTGCCAGCAGCCAAGATCATGGTAACAGCTACACAGATACGCAGTATTTT. Residues: CASSQDHGNSYTDTQYF.

The V gene is TRBV7-9, the J gene TRBJ2-7, with D uncertain. The V end was cut by 5 bases, the J end by 9 bases, with 17 bases between. CDR3 length: 13 residues. Germline CDR1 and CDR2: SEHNR and FQNEAQ (reference sequence). CDR3 protein: CASSGRVPQRQYF. The DNA of the CDR3 is TGTGCCAGCAGCGGACGAGTCCCCCAAAGGCAGTACTTC.

This rearrangement joins TRBV2 to TRBJ2-5; the D is unclear. CDR1 is SNHLY, CDR2 FYNNEI, per germline. This CDR3 region has 11 residues. Trimming took 8 bases from V and 1 from J, leaving 5 bases between them. The CDR3 nucleotides are TGTGCCAGCTTATCCCAAGAGACCCAGTACTTC. Translating it yields CASLSQETQYF.

The rearrangement links TRBV2 to TRBJ2-5; a weak D match, TRBD1 (5 bases). The ends were cut back, 10 bases at V and 2 bases at J, with 11 bases in the middle. Germline CDR1 reads SNHLY; CDR2 reads FYNNEI. The CDR3 runs 12 residues. The CDR3 loop is CAIPDIQETQYF. Here the CDR3 DNA reads TGTGCCATCCCGGACATTCAAGAGACCCAGTACTTC.

Here the CDR3 DNA reads TGTGCCAGCAGTTACTTGGACAGGGATTTAGGTGAGCAGTACTTC. Protein sequence: CASSYLDRDLGEQYF. This chain uses TRBV6-5 with TRBJ2-7; 8 bases match TRBD1. J gave up 7 bases and V 1 base, and 9 bases lay outside the gene matches. CDR3 length: 15 amino acids. The germline gives CDR1 MNHEY, CDR2 SVGAGI.

V gene TRBV27 combines with J gene TRBJ2-6; 10 bases line up with TRBD1. V trimming: 6 bases; J trimming: 0 bases; junction bases outside the gene matches: 8. CDR3 length: 18 amino acids. The germline V gene has CDR1 MNHEY and CDR2 SMNVEV (reference sequence). The CDR3 bases are TGTGCCAGCAGCCACAGACAGGGGGCTGGCTCTGGGGCCAACGTCCTGACTTTC. It yields the protein CASSHRQGAGSGANVLTF.

J is TRBJ1-2 and V is TRBV6-1; 9 bases match TRBD1. Germline V CDR1 and CDR2: MNHNS, SASEGT. The CDR3 runs to 15 residues. The ends lost 6 bases at V and 7 bases at J; junction bases unmatched: 12. The CDR3 coding sequence is TGTGCCAGCAGCCGAACCGGGACAGGGAGTCGTGGCTACACCTTC. As protein: CASSRTGTGSRGYTF.

Here the CDR3 reads CASSSPGLAEKLAKNIQYF. CDR3 coding DNA: TGTGCCAGCAGTTCTCCGGGACTAGCGGAAAAATTAGCCAAAAACATTCAGTACTTC. This sequence joins TRBV28 and TRBJ2-4, with 11 bases matching TRBD2. V lost 4 bases to trimming and J lost 0 bases; unmatched junction nucleotides: 11. Germline CDR1 MDHEN, CDR2 SYDVKM. The CDR3 has 19 amino acids.